This T cell receptor beta chain appears in the sequencing data of a study of cytomegalovirus exposure and HLA in healthy donors. CDR3 length: 14 residues. Trimming removed 3 bases from V and 7 bases from J; junction bases left unmatched: 5. Germline-derived CDR1 and CDR2 are WNHNN and SYGVQD (reference sequence). Use of 60 Vbeta and 13 Jbeta primers characterized the PCR. The data were produced by immunoSEQ multiplex PCR, yet TCRdb's version contains in-frame clones alone and is incomplete. The sample records 100,000 or so clones, 65% to 80% being singletons. The sample consisted of PBMCs. V gene TRBV10-1 combines with J gene TRBJ2-3; 9 bases line up with TRBD2. The clonotype was recovered from a woman aged 45-60 years in good health and CMV-seropositive. The CDR3, as DNA: TGCGCCAGCAGTGAAGTAGCGGGAGCACATACGCAGTATTTT. As protein: CASSEVAGAHTQYF.